The clone carrying this T cell receptor (beta chain) appeared many times. The data were taken from a study of T-cell reconstitution after alpha-beta-depleted transplantation in children. Researchers prepared the TCRbeta library using unique molecular identifiers, the study reports. TCRdb re-analysed the PCR reads in MiXCR, keeping a single row per CDR3 protein. This table holds approximately 400,000 distinct CDR3 sequences, about a tenth found once. Deletions cut 4 bases from V and 4 bases from J, with 9 bases between. CDR3 length: 12 residues. Per germline, CDR1 SQVTM and CDR2 ANQGSEA. This TCR was recovered from a human donor who donated a stem cell graft to a child with acute myeloid leukemia. J is TRBJ2-3 and V is TRBV29-1; D not certain. The sequences come from PBMCs from the stem cell graft donor, collected from the stem cell graft. CDR3 amino acids: CSVGWESDTQYF. Here the CDR3 DNA reads TGCAGCGTTGGATGGGAATCAGATACGCAGTATTTT.